Listed below are T cell receptor beta chains from one sample, sequenced in a study of blood T cell repertoires in COVID-19. The protocol was immunoSEQ multiplex PCR, while the TCRdb copy is restricted to in-frame clones and leaves out a portion. The sample contains approximately 230,000 clones, around 83% of which appear only once. Sequenced: peripheral blood. The receptor set was obtained from a man older than 75 with acute or convalescent COVID-19. CDR3s include the opening cysteine and the closing phenylalanine or tryptophan. Each record gives: J gene, clone size, D gene, V gene, CDR3 protein, CDR3 DNA. D genes are given only for firm matches. The size of a clone is reported for some rows only, either as once, few or many, or as a class for expanded clones.

j_gene: TRBJ2-7
abundance: -
d_gene: TRBD1
v_gene: TRBV7-9
CDR3aa: CASSLGGGQKAYEQYF
CDR3nt: TGTGCCAGCAGCTTAGGAGGGGGACAGAAAGCCTACGAGCAGTACTTC

j_gene: TRBJ2-2
abundance: -
d_gene: TRBD2
v_gene: TRBV5-4
CDR3aa: CAIWGAGGGGELFF
CDR3nt: TGTGCCATCTGGGGAGCGGGAGGTGGCGGGGAGCTGTTTTTT

j_gene: TRBJ2-3
abundance: once
d_gene: TRBD2
v_gene: TRBV6-5
CDR3aa: CASSYSRGGGYF
CDR3nt: TGTGCCAGCAGTTACTCTCGGGGGGGCGGGTATTTT

j_gene: TRBJ2-3
abundance: -
d_gene: -
v_gene: TRBV2
CDR3aa: CASSAWAPDTQYF
CDR3nt: TGTGCCAGCAGTGCGTGGGCCCCCGATACGCAGTATTTT

j_gene: TRBJ2-7
abundance: once
d_gene: TRBD2
v_gene: TRBV27
CDR3aa: CASSLVSGGRSEQYF
CDR3nt: TGTGCCAGCAGTTTAGTTAGCGGGGGGCGTAGCGAGCAGTACTTC

j_gene: TRBJ2-3
abundance: -
d_gene: -
v_gene: TRBV11-2
CDR3aa: CASSPGNTDTQYF
CDR3nt: TGTGCCAGCAGCCCAGGGAACACAGATACGCAGTATTTT

j_gene: TRBJ2-7
abundance: -
d_gene: -
v_gene: TRBV5-1
CDR3aa: CASSLDAVGEQYF
CDR3nt: TGCGCCAGCAGCTTGGACGCGGTTGGCGAGCAGTACTTC

j_gene: TRBJ2-5
abundance: -
d_gene: -
v_gene: TRBV27
CDR3aa: CARLERGVELGTAQETQYF
CDR3nt: TGTGCCAGATTAGAGAGGGGGGTAGAATTAGGGACAGCACAAGAGACCCAGTACTTC

j_gene: TRBJ2-1
abundance: few
d_gene: TRBD1
v_gene: TRBV11-2
CDR3aa: CASRTHRGSYNEQFF
CDR3nt: TGTGCCAGCAGAACCCACAGGGGGAGCTACAATGAGCAGTTCTTC

j_gene: TRBJ2-3
abundance: -
d_gene: TRBD2
v_gene: TRBV5-1
CDR3aa: CASSLDASGSADTQYF
CDR3nt: TGCGCCAGCAGCTTGGATGCTAGCGGGAGTGCAGATACGCAGTATTTT

j_gene: TRBJ2-1
abundance: -
d_gene: -
v_gene: TRBV5-1
CDR3aa: CASSLDIADSEQFF
CDR3nt: TGCGCCAGCAGCTTGGATATAGCGGACTCTGAGCAGTTCTTC

j_gene: TRBJ2-1
abundance: -
d_gene: TRBD2
v_gene: TRBV5-1
CDR3aa: CASSLGGGLSYNEQFF
CDR3nt: TGCGCCAGCAGCTTGGGCGGGGGGCTCTCCTACAATGAGCAGTTCTTC

j_gene: TRBJ2-1
abundance: few
d_gene: -
v_gene: TRBV5-8
CDR3aa: CASSSQVLPYNEQFF
CDR3nt: TGTGCCAGCAGCTCCCAGGTACTCCCCTACAATGAGCAGTTCTTC

j_gene: TRBJ1-2
abundance: -
d_gene: TRBD1
v_gene: TRBV5-6
CDR3aa: CASSLVGTGALYGYTF
CDR3nt: TGTGCCAGCAGCTTGGTTGGGACAGGGGCTCTCTATGGCTACACCTTC

j_gene: TRBJ2-7
abundance: -
d_gene: TRBD2
v_gene: TRBV9
CDR3aa: CASSVGPSGSTHEQYF
CDR3nt: TGTGCCAGCAGCGTAGGGCCTAGCGGGAGTACCCACGAGCAGTACTTC

j_gene: TRBJ1-1
abundance: -
d_gene: -
v_gene: TRBV19
CDR3aa: CASSGGGGAKTEAFF
CDR3nt: TGTGCCAGTAGTGGAGGGGGGGGCGCGAAAACTGAAGCTTTCTTT

j_gene: TRBJ1-3
abundance: -
d_gene: -
v_gene: TRBV5-1
CDR3aa: CASSLGARNTIYF
CDR3nt: TGCGCCAGCAGCTTGGGGGCGAGAAACACCATATATTTT

j_gene: TRBJ1-6
abundance: -
d_gene: TRBD1
v_gene: TRBV27
CDR3aa: CASSWWDSAKDSPLHF
CDR3nt: TGTGCCAGCAGTTGGTGGGACAGCGCGAAGGATTCACCCCTCCACTTT

j_gene: TRBJ1-6
abundance: -
d_gene: -
v_gene: TRBV7-8
CDR3aa: CASSLGQDNSPLHF
CDR3nt: TGTGCCAGCAGCCTGGGACAAGATAATTCACCCCTCCACTTT

j_gene: TRBJ2-7
abundance: -
d_gene: -
v_gene: TRBV6-6
CDR3aa: CASSYSQTYEQYF
CDR3nt: TGTGCCAGCAGTTATTCGCAGACCTACGAGCAGTACTTC

j_gene: TRBJ2-7
abundance: -
d_gene: -
v_gene: TRBV19
CDR3aa: CASTSGYEQYF
CDR3nt: TGTGCCAGTACCTCGGGATACGAGCAGTACTTC

j_gene: TRBJ2-7
abundance: -
d_gene: TRBD1
v_gene: TRBV19
CDR3aa: CASSIGMDRRYEQYF
CDR3nt: TGTGCCAGTAGTATAGGGATGGACAGGAGGTACGAGCAGTACTTC

j_gene: TRBJ1-2
abundance: -
d_gene: -
v_gene: TRBV28
CDR3aa: CASSLHRDNYGYTF
CDR3nt: TGTGCCAGCAGCCTCCACAGGGACAACTATGGCTACACCTTC

j_gene: TRBJ2-6
abundance: -
d_gene: -
v_gene: TRBV4-2
CDR3aa: CASSQGDTTFSGANVLTF
CDR3nt: TGTGCCAGCAGCCAGGGGGACACCACTTTTTCTGGGGCCAACGTCCTGACTTTC

j_gene: TRBJ1-2
abundance: -
d_gene: -
v_gene: TRBV6-5
CDR3aa: CASSYGGYGYTF
CDR3nt: TGTGCCAGCAGTTACGGAGGGTACGGCTACACCTTC

j_gene: TRBJ1-4
abundance: -
d_gene: TRBD1
v_gene: TRBV7-9
CDR3aa: CASSPTGGRGEKLFF
CDR3nt: TGTGCCAGCAGCCCAACAGGGGGTCGGGGTGAAAAACTGTTTTTT

j_gene: TRBJ2-1
abundance: -
d_gene: TRBD2
v_gene: TRBV19
CDR3aa: CASSRGGSYNEQFF
CDR3nt: TGTGCCAGTAGCCGGGGGGGCTCCTACAATGAGCAGTTCTTC

j_gene: TRBJ1-6
abundance: -
d_gene: TRBD1
v_gene: TRBV5-6
CDR3aa: CASSSTGSRVLSPLHF
CDR3nt: TGTGCCAGCAGCTCGACAGGGTCCCGGGTTCTTTCACCCCTCCACTTT

j_gene: TRBJ1-2
abundance: -
d_gene: TRBD1
v_gene: TRBV5-8
CDR3aa: CASSEITGQDYYGYTF
CDR3nt: TGTGCCAGCAGCGAGATAACGGGACAGGATTACTATGGCTACACCTTC

j_gene: TRBJ2-1
abundance: -
d_gene: TRBD1
v_gene: TRBV14
CDR3aa: CASSQDIWQGAYNEQFF
CDR3nt: TGTGCCAGCAGCCAAGATATTTGGCAGGGGGCCTACAATGAGCAGTTCTTC

j_gene: TRBJ1-4
abundance: -
d_gene: TRBD1
v_gene: TRBV27
CDR3aa: CASSGRTGGSEKLFF
CDR3nt: TGTGCCAGCAGTGGGCGGACAGGGGGTTCGGAAAAACTGTTTTTT

j_gene: TRBJ2-7
abundance: few
d_gene: -
v_gene: TRBV19
CDR3aa: CASSIHFGGEIAYEQYF
CDR3nt: TGTGCCAGTAGTATACATTTCGGCGGGGAAATCGCCTACGAGCAGTACTTC

j_gene: TRBJ2-7
abundance: -
d_gene: -
v_gene: TRBV5-6
CDR3aa: CASSFRSRGGGYEQYF
CDR3nt: TGTGCCAGCAGCTTCAGATCCCGTGGGGGCGGGTACGAGCAGTACTTC

j_gene: TRBJ2-7
abundance: -
d_gene: TRBD2
v_gene: TRBV4-1
CDR3aa: CASSQDGPPSGGYEQYF
CDR3nt: TGCGCCAGCAGCCAAGATGGTCCCCCTAGCGGGGGCTACGAGCAGTACTTC

j_gene: TRBJ2-7
abundance: -
d_gene: -
v_gene: TRBV21-1
CDR3aa: CASSTPTGGSYEQYF
CDR3nt: TGTGCCAGCAGCACGCCCACTGGCGGCTCCTACGAGCAGTACTTC

j_gene: TRBJ2-3
abundance: -
d_gene: TRBD2
v_gene: TRBV2
CDR3aa: CASSGMAGGPDTQYF
CDR3nt: TGTGCCAGCAGTGGTATGGCGGGGGGGCCAGATACGCAGTATTTT

j_gene: TRBJ1-2
abundance: -
d_gene: TRBD1
v_gene: TRBV4-2
CDR3aa: CASSQGQGGSGYTF
CDR3nt: TGTGCCAGCAGCCAAGGACAGGGGGGAAGTGGCTACACCTTC

j_gene: TRBJ2-1
abundance: -
d_gene: -
v_gene: TRBV10-2
CDR3aa: CASSDPLVLLYNEQFF
CDR3nt: TGCGCCAGCAGTGATCCGTTGGTTCTGCTATACAATGAGCAGTTCTTC

j_gene: TRBJ2-7
abundance: -
d_gene: TRBD2
v_gene: TRBV5-1
CDR3aa: CASSRETSGSYSSYEQYF
CDR3nt: TGCGCCAGCAGCCGAGAGACTAGCGGGAGTTATAGCTCCTACGAGCAGTACTTC

j_gene: TRBJ2-1
abundance: -
d_gene: TRBD2
v_gene: TRBV24-1
CDR3aa: CATSDSSPSGSLDEQFF
CDR3nt: TGTGCCACCAGTGATTCCTCCCCTAGCGGGAGTTTAGATGAGCAGTTCTTC

j_gene: TRBJ2-3
abundance: -
d_gene: -
v_gene: TRBV5-1
CDR3aa: CASSLPGASTDTQYF
CDR3nt: TGCGCCAGCAGCTTGCCAGGGGCGAGCACAGATACGCAGTATTTT

j_gene: TRBJ1-5
abundance: -
d_gene: TRBD1
v_gene: TRBV5-4
CDR3aa: CASSPDRGRNQPQHF
CDR3nt: TGTGCCAGCAGCCCCGACAGGGGACGCAATCAGCCCCAGCATTTT

j_gene: TRBJ2-7
abundance: -
d_gene: TRBD2
v_gene: TRBV7-2
CDR3aa: CASSFGLVHSSEQYF
CDR3nt: TGTGCCAGCAGCTTCGGACTAGTTCACTCCTCCGAGCAGTACTTC

j_gene: TRBJ1-1
abundance: once
d_gene: -
v_gene: TRBV6-5
CDR3aa: CASSYASWGGTEAFF
CDR3nt: TGTGCCAGCAGTTACGCTTCCTGGGGGGGCACTGAAGCTTTCTTT

j_gene: TRBJ1-6
abundance: -
d_gene: -
v_gene: TRBV2
CDR3aa: CAGRTASSYNSPLHF
CDR3nt: TGTGCCGGCAGGACAGCCAGCTCCTATAATTCACCCCTCCACTTT

j_gene: TRBJ1-6
abundance: -
d_gene: TRBD1
v_gene: TRBV7-3
CDR3aa: CASSLGGQGANSPLHF
CDR3nt: TGTGCCAGCAGCTTAGGGGGACAGGGGGCAAATTCACCCCTCCACTTT

j_gene: TRBJ1-2
abundance: -
d_gene: -
v_gene: TRBV5-1
CDR3aa: CASSIGLFGNGYTF
CDR3nt: TGCGCCAGCAGCATTGGGCTGTTCGGGAATGGCTACACCTTC

j_gene: TRBJ2-7
abundance: -
d_gene: -
v_gene: TRBV6-5
CDR3aa: CASSIRAGYEQYF
CDR3nt: TGTGCCAGCAGTATACGCGCAGGGTACGAGCAGTACTTC

j_gene: TRBJ2-1
abundance: -
d_gene: TRBD2
v_gene: TRBV10-3
CDR3aa: CAIRPGGATSGAQFF
CDR3nt: TGTGCCATCAGACCAGGGGGCGCGACTAGCGGGGCGCAGTTCTTC

j_gene: TRBJ1-5
abundance: -
d_gene: -
v_gene: TRBV6-5
CDR3aa: CASRRTRRANQPQHF
CDR3nt: TGTGCCAGCAGACGGACAAGGAGGGCCAATCAGCCCCAGCATTTT

j_gene: TRBJ1-2
abundance: -
d_gene: -
v_gene: TRBV5-1
CDR3aa: CASSPPLAGIYGYTF
CDR3nt: TGCGCCAGCAGCCCCCCCTTGGCAGGAATCTATGGCTACACCTTC